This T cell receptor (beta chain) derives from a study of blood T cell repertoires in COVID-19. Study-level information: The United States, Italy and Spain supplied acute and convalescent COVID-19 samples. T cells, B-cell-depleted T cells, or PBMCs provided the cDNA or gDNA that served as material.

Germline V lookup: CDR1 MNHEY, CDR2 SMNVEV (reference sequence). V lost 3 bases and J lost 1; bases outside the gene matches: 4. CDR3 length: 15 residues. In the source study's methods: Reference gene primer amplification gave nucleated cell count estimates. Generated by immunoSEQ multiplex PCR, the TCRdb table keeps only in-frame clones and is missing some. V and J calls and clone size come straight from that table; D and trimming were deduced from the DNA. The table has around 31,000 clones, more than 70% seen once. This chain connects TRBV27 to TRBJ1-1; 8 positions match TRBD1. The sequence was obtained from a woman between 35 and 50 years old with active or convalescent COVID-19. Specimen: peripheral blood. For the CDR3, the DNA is TGTGCCAGCAGTTTCCGGACAGGGAGGAACACTGAAGCTTTCTTT. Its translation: CASSFRTGRNTEAFF.